This T cell receptor (beta chain) was sequenced in a study of T-cell memory formation after mild COVID-19. Study as a whole: Most TCR clusters belonged to a single donor.

This clonotype has a handful of counts. Using its own MiXCR run on the 5' RACE reads, TCRdb lists one record per CDR3 protein. The sample lists about 610,000 distinct CDR3 sequences, around 16% seen once, with approximately 8.1% in the top ten. The length of the CDR3 is 15 residues. From germline, CDR1 is LNHDA and CDR2 SQIVND (reference sequence). Trimming removed 5 bases from V and 4 bases from J; junction bases left unmatched: 6. Sequenced: PBMCs or a T cell subset sorted from them (not recorded which). The clonotype originates from an adult woman who had mild COVID-19 (a few samples of this study predate the infection). Cell type and time point are not known. This chain connects TRBV19 to TRBJ1-3; 9 bases match TRBD1. CDR3 loop: CASSPHRGHGNTIYF. CDR3 DNA sequence: TGTGCCAGTAGTCCGCACAGGGGGCACGGAAACACCATATATTTT.